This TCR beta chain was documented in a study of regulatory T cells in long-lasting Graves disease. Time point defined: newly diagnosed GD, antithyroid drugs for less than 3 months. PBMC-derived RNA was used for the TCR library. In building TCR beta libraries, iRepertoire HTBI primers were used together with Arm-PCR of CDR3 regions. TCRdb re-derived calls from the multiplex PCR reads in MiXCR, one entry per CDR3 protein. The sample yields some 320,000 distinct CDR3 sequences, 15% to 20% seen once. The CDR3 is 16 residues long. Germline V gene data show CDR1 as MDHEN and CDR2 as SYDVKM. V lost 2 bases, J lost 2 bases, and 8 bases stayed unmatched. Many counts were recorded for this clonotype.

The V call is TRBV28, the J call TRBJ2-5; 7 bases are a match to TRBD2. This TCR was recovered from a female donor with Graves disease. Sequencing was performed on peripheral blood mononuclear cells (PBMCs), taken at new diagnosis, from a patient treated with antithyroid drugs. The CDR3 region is CASSLLGGSRQETQYF. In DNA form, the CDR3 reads TGTGCCAGCAGTTTACTTGGCGGGAGTCGGCAAGAGACCCAGTACTTC.